This is a list of T cell receptor beta chains from one sample in a study of T cell responses to AZD1222 COVID-19 vaccine. The method was immunoSEQ multiplex PCR; TCRdb's version includes in-frame clones alone and lacks a portion of them. The data contain tens of thousands of clones, 85% to 95% of them singletons. The sample here was peripheral blood, taken on day 0 of MenACWY control vaccination. Every receptor here comes from an adult in good health. Both conserved end residues are part of each CDR3. D genes are given only for firm matches. Some rows mark clone size as missing; the rest say once, few, many or name a class of expanded clone.

D	V	J	size	DNA	CDR3
.	TRBV5-1	TRBJ2-2	.	TGCGCCAGCAGCTTCAAGAGGGCCAACACCGGGGAGCTGTTTTTT	CASSFKRANTGELFF
TRBD1	TRBV18	TRBJ1-1	.	TGTGCCAGCTCACCAGGGGCAGGGGGCACGGTTATTGAAGCTTTCTTT	CASSPGAGGTVIEAFF
TRBD2	TRBV19	TRBJ2-7	.	TGTGCCAGTCTGGATGGCGGGAGGGGACGGGGGAACTACGAGCAGTACTTC	CASLDGGRGRGNYEQYF
.	TRBV7-8	TRBJ2-5	.	TGTGCCAGCAGCCCGACCGGGACCCTGGCCCAGTACTTC	CASSPTGTLAQYF
.	TRBV27	TRBJ1-5	.	TGTGCCAGCAGTTTCTTATCGGACGGGGATAGCAATCAGCCCCAGCATTTT	CASSFLSDGDSNQPQHF
.	TRBV6-5	TRBJ1-6	.	TGTGCCAGCAGTTCCGAAGGGGGGTATAATTCACCCCTCCACTTT	CASSSEGGYNSPLHF
.	TRBV28	TRBJ2-5	.	TGTGCCAGCAGTTTACCCCTCGGGAACCAAGAGACCCAGTACTTC	CASSLPLGNQETQYF
.	TRBV2	TRBJ1-5	.	TGTGCCAGCAGTCCACGGACTGAGACGCCCCAGCATTTT	CASSPRTETPQHF
.	TRBV3-1/TRBV3-2	TRBJ1-3	.	TGTGCCAGCAGCCAAACGGGGCGGCGACAGGGAAACACCATATATTTT	CASSQTGRRQGNTIYF
TRBD1	TRBV14	TRBJ2-3	few	TGTGCCAGCAGCCCAGGGGGCAAGCAGTATTTT	CASSPGGKQYF
.	TRBV3-1/TRBV3-2	TRBJ1-1	.	TGTGCCAGTAGAGCGGGCGGATTAGGCACTGAAGCTTTCTTT	CASRAGGLGTEAFF
.	TRBV6-5	TRBJ1-1	.	TGTGCCAGCAGTCTACAAATAAACACTGAAGCTTTCTTT	CASSLQINTEAFF
.	TRBV27	TRBJ2-1	.	TGTGCCAGCAGTTTCTCCGGTGAGCAGTTCTTC	CASSFSGEQFF
.	TRBV27	TRBJ2-7	.	TGTGCCAGCAGTCGGGCTGGCCGATCTTGGGAGCAGTACTTC	CASSRAGRSWEQYF
.	TRBV5-4	TRBJ2-7	.	TGTGCCAGCAGCTTGGAAGGTGTCAGGAGCTCCTACGAGCAGTACTTC	CASSLEGVRSSYEQYF
.	TRBV27	TRBJ1-6	.	TGTGCCAGCAGTATCCAGGGATTCTCCTATAATTCACCCCTCCACTTT	CASSIQGFSYNSPLHF
.	TRBV5-4	TRBJ2-7	.	TGTGCCAGCAGCTTGACAGGGAGCAACGAGCAGTACTTC	CASSLTGSNEQYF
TRBD1	TRBV19	TRBJ1-1	.	TGTGCCAGTAGCAGTCAGGGGGCGTGGACTGAAGCTTTCTTT	CASSSQGAWTEAFF
.	TRBV28	TRBJ1-1	.	TGTGCCAGCAGCGAGGGGGAACGAGGGGCTTTCTTT	CASSEGERGAFF
TRBD2	TRBV7-3	TRBJ2-2	.	TGTGCCAGCAGCTTAAGTAGCGGGAGGGGAACCGGGGAGCTGTTTTTT	CASSLSSGRGTGELFF
.	TRBV28	TRBJ1-6	.	TGTGCCAGCAGTTTAATCTTGTCGGGGGTCCTCCCTTCACCCCTCCACTTT	CASSLILSGVLPSPLHF
TRBD1	TRBV4-2	TRBJ2-5	.	TGTGCCAGCAGCCAAGAGAGGGGGACAGGGGAAGAGACCCAGTACTTC	CASSQERGTGEETQYF
TRBD1	TRBV5-1	TRBJ1-4	.	TGCGCCAGCAGCTCTAGGGGGCGTGAAAAACTGTTTTTT	CASSSRGREKLFF
TRBD1	TRBV28	TRBJ1-2	.	TGTGCCAGCAGCAAAACAGGGGTTTCCTATGGCTACACCTTC	CASSKTGVSYGYTF
.	TRBV30	TRBJ2-1	.	TGTGCCTCCGAACTCTCGGGTGGGAGCTATGAGCAGTTCTTC	CASELSGGSYEQFF
.	TRBV7-6	TRBJ2-1	.	TGTGCCAGCAGCTTAGACCCCAACAATGAGCAGTTCTTC	CASSLDPNNEQFF
TRBD1	TRBV10-2	TRBJ1-4	.	TGCGCCAGCACCCACCAGGGGGCGAAAAATGAAAAACTGTTTTTT	CASTHQGAKNEKLFF
.	TRBV12-5	TRBJ2-5	.	TGTGCTAGTGGTCCACCCGTGGGAGAGACCCAGTACTTC	CASGPPVGETQYF